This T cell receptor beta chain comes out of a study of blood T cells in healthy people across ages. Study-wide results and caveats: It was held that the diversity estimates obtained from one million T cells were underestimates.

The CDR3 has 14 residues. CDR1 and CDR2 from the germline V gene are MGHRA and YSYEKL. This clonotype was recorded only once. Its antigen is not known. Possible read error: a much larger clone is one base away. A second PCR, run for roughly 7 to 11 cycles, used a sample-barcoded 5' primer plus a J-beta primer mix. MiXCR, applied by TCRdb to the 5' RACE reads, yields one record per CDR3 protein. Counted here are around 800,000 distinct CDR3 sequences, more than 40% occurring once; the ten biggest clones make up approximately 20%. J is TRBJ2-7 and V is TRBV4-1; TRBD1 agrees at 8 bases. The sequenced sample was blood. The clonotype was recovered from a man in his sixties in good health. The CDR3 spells CASSSRNSGGEQHF. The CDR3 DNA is TGCGCCAGCAGCAGCAGGAACTCAGGGGGCGAGCAGCACTTC.